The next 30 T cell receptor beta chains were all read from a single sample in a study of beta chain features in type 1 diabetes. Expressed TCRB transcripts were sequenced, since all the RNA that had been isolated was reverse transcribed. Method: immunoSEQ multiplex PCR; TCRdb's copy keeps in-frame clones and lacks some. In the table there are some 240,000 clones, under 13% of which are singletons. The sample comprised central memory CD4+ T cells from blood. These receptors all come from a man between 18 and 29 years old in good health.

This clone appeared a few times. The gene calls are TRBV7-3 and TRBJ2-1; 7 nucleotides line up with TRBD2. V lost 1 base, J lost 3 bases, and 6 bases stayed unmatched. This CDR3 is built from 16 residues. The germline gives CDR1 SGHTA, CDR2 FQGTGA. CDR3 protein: CASSLMSSGHYNEQFF. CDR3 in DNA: TGTGCCAGCAGCTTAATGAGTAGCGGGCACTACAATGAGCAGTTCTTC.

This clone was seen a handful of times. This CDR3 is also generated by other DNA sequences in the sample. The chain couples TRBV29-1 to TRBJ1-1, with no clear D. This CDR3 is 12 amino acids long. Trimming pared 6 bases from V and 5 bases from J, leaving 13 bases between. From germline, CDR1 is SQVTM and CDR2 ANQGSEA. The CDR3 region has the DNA TGCAGCGTCGAACAAGGGAGGACTGAAGCTTTCTTT. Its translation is CSVEQGRTEAFF.

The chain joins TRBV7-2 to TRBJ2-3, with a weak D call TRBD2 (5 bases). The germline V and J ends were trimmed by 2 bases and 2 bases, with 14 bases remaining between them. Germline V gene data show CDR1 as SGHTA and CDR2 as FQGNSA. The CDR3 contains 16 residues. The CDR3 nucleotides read TGTGCCAGCAGCTTAAGGTTGCGGGCCTCCACAGATACGCAGTATTTT. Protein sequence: CASSLRLRASTDTQYF.

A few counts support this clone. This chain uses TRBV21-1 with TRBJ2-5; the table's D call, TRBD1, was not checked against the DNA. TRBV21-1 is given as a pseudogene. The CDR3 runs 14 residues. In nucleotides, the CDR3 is TGTGCCAGCAGCAAAGCGGGGCTGGGGGAGACCCAGTACTTC. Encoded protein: CASSKAGLGETQYF.

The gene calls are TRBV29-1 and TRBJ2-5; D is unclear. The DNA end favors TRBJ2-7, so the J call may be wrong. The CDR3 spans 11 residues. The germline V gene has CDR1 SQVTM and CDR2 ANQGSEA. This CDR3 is CSVYLGYEQYF. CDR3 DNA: TGCAGCGTTTACTTAGGATACGAGCAGTACTTC.

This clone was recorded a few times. The CDR3 protein is CASSLRVQGEQYF. The CDR3 bases are TGTGCCAGCAGCTTACGGGTACAGGGCGAGCAGTACTTC. The V and J genes are TRBV7-9 and TRBJ2-7, with D maybe TRBD1 (6 bases). The V gene lost 2 bases and the J gene lost 6 bases, with 11 bases spanning the gap. Germline assignment: CDR1 SEHNR and CDR2 FQNEAQ (reference sequence). This CDR3 spans 13 amino acids.

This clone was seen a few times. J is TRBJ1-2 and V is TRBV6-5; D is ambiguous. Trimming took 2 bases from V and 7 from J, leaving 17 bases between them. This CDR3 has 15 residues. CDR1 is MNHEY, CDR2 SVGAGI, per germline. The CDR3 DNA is TGTGCCAGCAGTTACCCCGCAGACGGGCAAAGTGGCTACACCTTC. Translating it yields CASSYPADGQSGYTF.

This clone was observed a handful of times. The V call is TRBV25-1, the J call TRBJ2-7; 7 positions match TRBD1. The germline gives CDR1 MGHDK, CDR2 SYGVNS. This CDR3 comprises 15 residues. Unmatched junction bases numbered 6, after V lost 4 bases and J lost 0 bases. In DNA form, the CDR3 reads TGTGCCAGCAGTGCCGGACAGGCCTACTCCTACGAGCAGTACTTC. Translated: CASSAGQAYSYEQYF.

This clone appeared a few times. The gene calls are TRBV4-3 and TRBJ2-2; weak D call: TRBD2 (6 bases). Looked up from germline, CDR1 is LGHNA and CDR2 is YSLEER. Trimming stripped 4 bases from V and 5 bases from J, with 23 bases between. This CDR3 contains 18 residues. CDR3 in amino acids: CASSPDLGDWTRTGELFF. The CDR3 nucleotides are TGCGCCAGCAGCCCGGACCTGGGGGACTGGACACGAACCGGGGAGCTGTTTTTT.

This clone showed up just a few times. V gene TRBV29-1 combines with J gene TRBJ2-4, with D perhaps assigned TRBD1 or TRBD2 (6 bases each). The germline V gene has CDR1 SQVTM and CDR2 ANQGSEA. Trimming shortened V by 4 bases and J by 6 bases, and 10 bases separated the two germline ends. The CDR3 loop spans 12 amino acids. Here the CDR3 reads CSVGEGGNIQYF. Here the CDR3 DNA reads TGCAGCGTTGGCGAGGGGGGAAACATTCAGTACTTC.

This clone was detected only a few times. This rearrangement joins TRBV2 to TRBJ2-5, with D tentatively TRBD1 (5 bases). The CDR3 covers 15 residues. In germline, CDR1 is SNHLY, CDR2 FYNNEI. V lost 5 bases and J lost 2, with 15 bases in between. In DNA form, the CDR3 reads TGTGCCAGCAGTCAAAGGGGCAGGAATCAAGAGACCCAGTACTTC. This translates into CASSQRGRNQETQYF.

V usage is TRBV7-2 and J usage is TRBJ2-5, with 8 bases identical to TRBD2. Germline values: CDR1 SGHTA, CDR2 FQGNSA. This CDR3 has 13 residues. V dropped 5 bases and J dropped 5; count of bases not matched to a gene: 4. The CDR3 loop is CASSPTSGETQYF. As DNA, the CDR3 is TGTGCCAGCAGCCCTACTAGCGGTGAGACCCAGTACTTC.

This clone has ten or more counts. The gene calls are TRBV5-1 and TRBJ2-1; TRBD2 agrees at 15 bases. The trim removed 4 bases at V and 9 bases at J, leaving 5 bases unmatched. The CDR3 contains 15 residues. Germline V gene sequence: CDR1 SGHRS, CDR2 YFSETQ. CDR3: CASSPGLAGGSEQFF. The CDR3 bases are TGCGCCAGCAGCCCGGGACTAGCGGGAGGTAGTGAGCAGTTCTTC.

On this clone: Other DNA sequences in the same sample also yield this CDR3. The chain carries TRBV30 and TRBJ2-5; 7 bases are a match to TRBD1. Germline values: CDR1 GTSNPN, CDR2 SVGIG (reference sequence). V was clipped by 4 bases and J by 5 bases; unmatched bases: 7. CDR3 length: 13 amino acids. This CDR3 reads CAWNEQGPETQYF. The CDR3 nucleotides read TGTGCCTGGAATGAACAGGGGCCGGAGACCCAGTACTTC.

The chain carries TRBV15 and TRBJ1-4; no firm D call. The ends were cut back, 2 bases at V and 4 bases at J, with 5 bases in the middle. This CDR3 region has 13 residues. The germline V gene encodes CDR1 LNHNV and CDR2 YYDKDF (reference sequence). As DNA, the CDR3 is TGTGCCACCAGCAGACGTCTTAATGAAAAACTGTTTTTT. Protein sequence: CATSRRLNEKLFF.

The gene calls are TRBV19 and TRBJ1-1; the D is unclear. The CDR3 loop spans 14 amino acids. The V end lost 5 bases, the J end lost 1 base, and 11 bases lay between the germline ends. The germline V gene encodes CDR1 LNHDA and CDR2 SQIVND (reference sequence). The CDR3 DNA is TGTGCCAGTAGTCCCACCGGGTCGAACACTGAAGCTTTCTTT. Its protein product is CASSPTGSNTEAFF.

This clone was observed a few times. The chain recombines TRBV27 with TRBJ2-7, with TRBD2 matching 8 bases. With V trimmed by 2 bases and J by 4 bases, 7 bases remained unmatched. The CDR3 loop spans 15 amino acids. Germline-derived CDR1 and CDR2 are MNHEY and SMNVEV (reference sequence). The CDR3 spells CASSLRREGQYEQYF. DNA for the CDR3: TGTGCCAGCAGTTTAAGACGGGAGGGCCAATACGAGCAGTACTTC.

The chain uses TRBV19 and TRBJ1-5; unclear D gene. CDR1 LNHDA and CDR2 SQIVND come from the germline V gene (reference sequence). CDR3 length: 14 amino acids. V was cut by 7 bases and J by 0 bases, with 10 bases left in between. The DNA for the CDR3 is TGTGCCAGTACCCCTGGATATAGCAATCAGCCCCAGCATTTT. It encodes CASTPGYSNQPQHF.

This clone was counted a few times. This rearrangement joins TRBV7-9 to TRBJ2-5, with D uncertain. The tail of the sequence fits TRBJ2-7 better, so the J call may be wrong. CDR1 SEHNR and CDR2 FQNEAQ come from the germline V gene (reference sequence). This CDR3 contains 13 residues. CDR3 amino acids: CASSADVSYEQYF. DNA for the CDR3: TGTGCCAGCAGCGCGGACGTCTCCTACGAGCAGTACTTC.

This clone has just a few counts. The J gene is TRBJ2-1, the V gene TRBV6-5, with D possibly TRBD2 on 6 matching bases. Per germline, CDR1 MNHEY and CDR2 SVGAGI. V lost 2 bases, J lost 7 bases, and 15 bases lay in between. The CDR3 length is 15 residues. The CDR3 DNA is TGTGCCAGCAGTTACCCAACGGGACTCCTTAATGAGCAGTTCTTC. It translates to CASSYPTGLLNEQFF.

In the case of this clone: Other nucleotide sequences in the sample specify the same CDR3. CDR3 residues: CSVREGPGETQYF. The CDR3 DNA reads as TGCAGCGTGCGTGAGGGCCCCGGGGAGACCCAGTACTTC. The V gene is TRBV29-1, the J gene TRBJ2-5; the D gene is possibly TRBD2 (5 bases). The V end lost 6 bases, the J end lost 5 bases, and 16 bases lay between the germline ends. The CDR3 spans 13 residues. CDR1 SQVTM and CDR2 ANQGSEA come from the germline V gene.

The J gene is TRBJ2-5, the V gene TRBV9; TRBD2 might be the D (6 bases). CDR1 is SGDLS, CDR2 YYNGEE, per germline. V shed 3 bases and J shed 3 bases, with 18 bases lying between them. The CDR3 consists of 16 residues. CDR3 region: CASSARGDRLKETQYF. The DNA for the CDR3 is TGTGCCAGCAGCGCCCGCGGGGACCGCCTGAAAGAGACCCAGTACTTC.

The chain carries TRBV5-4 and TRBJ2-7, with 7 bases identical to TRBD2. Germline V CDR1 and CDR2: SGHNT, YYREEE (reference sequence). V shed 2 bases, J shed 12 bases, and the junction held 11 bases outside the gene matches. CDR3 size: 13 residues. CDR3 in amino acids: CASSLSGMTDRYF. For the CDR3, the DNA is TGTGCCAGCAGCTTAAGCGGGATGACTGATCGGTACTTC.

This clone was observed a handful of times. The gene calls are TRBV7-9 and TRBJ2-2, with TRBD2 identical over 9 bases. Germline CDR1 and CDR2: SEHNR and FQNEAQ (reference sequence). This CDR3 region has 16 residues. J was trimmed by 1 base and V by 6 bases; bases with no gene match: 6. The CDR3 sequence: CASSSGRVGNTGELFF. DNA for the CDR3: TGTGCCAGCAGTAGCGGGAGAGTCGGGAACACCGGGGAGCTGTTTTTT.

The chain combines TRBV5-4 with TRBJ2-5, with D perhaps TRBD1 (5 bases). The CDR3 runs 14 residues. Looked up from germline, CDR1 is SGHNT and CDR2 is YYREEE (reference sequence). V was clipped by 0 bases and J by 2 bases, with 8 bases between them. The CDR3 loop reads CASSLGPGQETQYF. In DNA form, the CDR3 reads TGTGCCAGCAGCTTGGGACCAGGGCAAGAGACCCAGTACTTC.

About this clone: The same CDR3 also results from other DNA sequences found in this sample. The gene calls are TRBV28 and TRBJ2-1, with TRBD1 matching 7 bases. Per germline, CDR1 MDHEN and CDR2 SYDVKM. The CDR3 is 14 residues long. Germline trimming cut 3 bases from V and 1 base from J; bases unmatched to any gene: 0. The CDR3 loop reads CASSLGQSYNEQFF. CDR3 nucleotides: TGTGCCAGCAGTTTGGGACAGTCCTACAATGAGCAGTTCTTC.

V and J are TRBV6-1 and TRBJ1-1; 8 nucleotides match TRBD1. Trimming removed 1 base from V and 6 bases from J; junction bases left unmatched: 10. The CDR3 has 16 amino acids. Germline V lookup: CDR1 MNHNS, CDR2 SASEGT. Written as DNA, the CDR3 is TGTGCCAGCAGTGAAGGGACAGGGACCCGTTGGGCTGAAGCTTTCTTT. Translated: CASSEGTGTRWAEAFF.

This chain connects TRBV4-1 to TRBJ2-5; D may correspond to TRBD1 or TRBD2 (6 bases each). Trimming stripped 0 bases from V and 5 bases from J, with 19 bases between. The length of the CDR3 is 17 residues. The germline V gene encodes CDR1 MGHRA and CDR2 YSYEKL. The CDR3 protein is CASSQDQGGTWGETQYF. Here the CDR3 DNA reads TGCGCCAGCAGCCAAGATCAAGGGGGGACCTGGGGCGAGACCCAGTACTTC.

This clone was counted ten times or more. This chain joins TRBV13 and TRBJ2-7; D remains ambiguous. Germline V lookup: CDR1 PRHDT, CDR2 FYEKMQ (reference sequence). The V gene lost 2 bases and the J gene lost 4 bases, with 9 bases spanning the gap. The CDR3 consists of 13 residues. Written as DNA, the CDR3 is TGTGCCAGCAGCTTAAATTCGGTGTACGAGCAGTACTTC. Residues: CASSLNSVYEQYF.

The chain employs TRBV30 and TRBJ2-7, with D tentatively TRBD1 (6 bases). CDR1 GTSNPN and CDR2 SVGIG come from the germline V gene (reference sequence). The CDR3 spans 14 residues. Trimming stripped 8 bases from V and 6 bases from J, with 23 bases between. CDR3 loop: CAGASRGPSGEQYF. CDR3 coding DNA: TGTGCCGGGGCGTCCAGGGGCCCCTCAGGCGAGCAGTACTTC.